Each of the 16 T cell receptor beta chains below was sequenced from the same sample in a study of T cells expressing NK-cell markers. TCRdb re-analyzed the 5' RACE reads; it lists each CDR3 protein once, without DNA. This sample's table has some 600,000 distinct CDR3 sequences. Sequencing used blood T cells: a sorted CD56 or NKG2C T cell subset, CD4+ or CD8+ T cells, or bulk PBMC T cells (not recorded which). All receptors come from a man between 18 and 29 years old in good health.

The V gene is TRBV7-2, the J gene TRBJ1-2. Per the germline V gene, CDR1 is SGHTA and CDR2 is FQGNSA. The CDR3 contains 15 residues. CDR3: CASRFTTQASYGYTF.

This sequence joins TRBV20-1 and TRBJ2-5; TCRdb designates TRBD1, a call that cannot be tested without DNA. The V gene's germline CDR1 is DFQATT and CDR2 SNEGSKA (reference sequence). The CDR3 consists of 12 residues. The CDR3 region is CSAAQGGETQYF.

The chain links TRBV10-3 to TRBJ2-4; TCRdb's D call of TRBD2 is untestable without DNA. There are 15 residues in the CDR3. CDR1 ENHRY and CDR2 SYGVKD come from the germline V gene. CDR3 sequence: CAISPTSGAKNIQYF.

This chain links TRBV5-1 with TRBJ2-5. The germline V gene has CDR1 SGHRS and CDR2 YFSETQ. The CDR3 runs 12 residues. CDR3: CASSRVEETQYF.

The rearrangement links TRBV7-9 to TRBJ2-1; as DNA is missing, the TRBD1 call by TCRdb cannot be tested. CDR1 is SEHNR and CDR2 is FQNEAQ in the germline V gene (reference sequence). The CDR3 has 15 residues. CDR3 loop: CASSLSGQRHNEQFF.

The J gene is TRBJ2-1, the V gene TRBV7-7; the TRBD2 assignment by TCRdb is unverifiable without DNA. The CDR3 consists of 14 residues. The germline V gene has CDR1 SSHAT and CDR2 FNYEAQ (reference sequence). CDR3 in amino acids: CASSRLAGHNEQFF.

The chain couples TRBV5-1 to TRBJ2-7; checking the TCRdb D call of TRBD2 is not possible without DNA. CDR3 length equals 14 residues. Germline CDR1 is SGHRS and CDR2 is YFSETQ. The chain's CDR3 is CASSSSGWSYEQYF.

V gene TRBV6-1 combines with J gene TRBJ2-1. CDR1 is MNHNS, CDR2 SASEGT, per germline. CDR3 size: 15 residues. This CDR3 reads CASREQDLSYNEQFF.

The genes are TRBV5-1 and TRBJ2-1; TCRdb outputs TRBD2, but without DNA this stays unchecked. Germline CDR1 SGHRS, CDR2 YFSETQ. This CDR3 has 17 amino acids. The CDR3 spells CASSLARASGIGDEQFF.

The chain's CDR3 is CASSAPQGAGGREQFF. This chain connects TRBV4-1 to TRBJ2-1; TCRdb designates TRBD2, a call that cannot be tested without DNA. The CDR3 loop spans 16 amino acids. In germline, CDR1 is MGHRA, CDR2 YSYEKL.

This chain links TRBV11-2 with TRBJ2-3; without DNA, the TCRdb call of TRBD1 cannot be checked. The CDR3 is 15 amino acids. The germline V gene encodes CDR1 SGHAT and CDR2 FQNNGV. CDR3: CASSLEGAGRDTQYF. Using reference TRBV11-2 and TRBJ2-3 for the parts outside the CDR3, the full variable domain is EAGVAQSPRYKIIEKRQSVAFWCNPISGHATLYWYQQILGQGPKLLIQFQNNGVVDDSQLPKDRFSAERLKGVDSTLKIQPAKLEDSAVYLCASSLEGAGRDTQYFGPGTRLTVL.

The rearrangement joins TRBV12-3 or TRBV12-4 to TRBJ2-2; TCRdb's D call, TRBD1, is unchecked because there is no DNA. The CDR3 is 14 residues long. CDR3 in amino acids: CASSFLGVNGELFF.

This chain uses TRBV12-3 or TRBV12-4 with TRBJ1-2. CDR3 size: 12 residues. CDR3 residues: CASSLLGVSYTF.

The rearrangement joins TRBV6-1 to TRBJ2-7; TCRdb gives TRBD2 as the D gene, but with no DNA this cannot be confirmed. Germline lookup yields CDR1 MNHNS and CDR2 SASEGT. This CDR3 is 11 amino acids long. CDR3 sequence reads: CASRGGSEQYF.

The chain carries TRBV27 and TRBJ2-3; TCRdb's D gene call, TRBD2, goes unchecked for lack of DNA. The CDR3 runs 19 residues. Germline values: CDR1 MNHEY, CDR2 SMNVEV (reference sequence). CDR3 amino acids: CASSLSRLLLGEGEDTQYF.

The CDR3 loop reads CASSYEGQGTYGYTF. J is TRBJ1-2 and V is TRBV6-5; no DNA is available, so the TRBD1 call from TCRdb remains unchecked. Germline V gene data show CDR1 as MNHEY and CDR2 as SVGAGI. CDR3 length: 15 residues.